These 22 T cell receptor beta chains were all obtained from the same sample, sequenced in a study of T cells after yellow fever vaccination. TCRdb re-derived calls from the 5' RACE reads in MiXCR, one entry per CDR3 protein. Of 550,000 to 750,000 distinct CDR3 sequences listed, roughly 14% are singletons. This specimen consisted of PBMCs, obtained on the day of the yellow fever booster vaccination. All receptors come from a man between 25 and 39 years old who received the YFV17D yellow fever vaccine.

In this sample, this clonotype turned up a few times. The V and J genes are TRBV14 and TRBJ1-2; no clear D gene. CDR1 SGHDN and CDR2 FVKESK come from the germline V gene. The ends were cut back, 0 bases at V and 5 bases at J, with 4 bases in the middle. This CDR3 region has 12 residues. The CDR3 bases are TGTGCCAGCAGCCAAGATTTGTATGGCTACACCTTC. Residues: CASSQDLYGYTF.

This clonotype was counted once. The V gene is TRBV28, the J gene TRBJ2-2; D perhaps matches TRBD1 (5 bases). Looked up from germline, CDR1 is MDHEN and CDR2 is SYDVKM. This CDR3 comprises 16 residues. V was shortened by 6 bases and J by 6 bases, with 20 bases between the two germline ends. Written as DNA, the CDR3 is TGTGCCAGCAGCACCCTCGGACAAGGGGCGCCCGGGGAGCTGTTTTTT. Its protein is CASSTLGQGAPGELFF.

This clonotype was found a few times. This rearrangement joins TRBV7-8 to TRBJ2-1; no definite D call. CDR1 is SGHVS and CDR2 is FQNEAQ in the germline V gene. The CDR3 extends over 13 amino acids. V lost 7 bases and J 7 bases, leaving 14 bases between the germline ends. CDR3 sequence: CASTPRAFNEQFF. CDR3 DNA sequence: TGTGCCAGCACCCCTCGGGCATTTAATGAGCAGTTCTTC.

This clonotype was counted a few times. The gene calls are TRBV5-1 and TRBJ2-1; 9 bases agree with TRBD1. The junction had 10 bases not matched to a gene; V was cut back by 6 bases and J by 6 bases. There are 15 residues in the CDR3. Germline values: CDR1 SGHRS, CDR2 YFSETQ. For the CDR3, the DNA is TGCGCCAGCATCCTTGACAGGGGGAAGGTCAATGAGCAGTTCTTC. It codes for CASILDRGKVNEQFF.

The V gene is TRBV12-3 or TRBV12-4, the J gene TRBJ2-1, with D perhaps matching TRBD1 or TRBD2 (6 bases each). This CDR3 has 13 amino acids. Trimming removed 5 bases from V and 8 bases from J, with 13 bases in between. The CDR3 sequence: CASSGPGGYEQFF. DNA of the CDR3: TGTGCCAGCAGTGGCCCCGGGGGCTATGAGCAGTTCTTC.

The sample holds a few counts of this clonotype. J is TRBJ2-7 and V is TRBV20-1, with 10 positions matching TRBD2. The ends lost 3 bases at V and 6 bases at J; junction bases unmatched: 8. Per the germline V gene, CDR1 is DFQATT and CDR2 is SNEGSKA (reference sequence). This CDR3 is 14 amino acids long. This CDR3 is CSARSGTSAGEQYF. CDR3 DNA sequence: TGCAGTGCTAGGTCCGGGACTAGCGCTGGCGAGCAGTACTTC.

This chain links TRBV28 with TRBJ2-1, with TRBD2 matching over 9 bases. Germline V gene sequence: CDR1 MDHEN, CDR2 SYDVKM. This CDR3 contains 14 residues. V was clipped by 7 bases and J by 8 bases; unmatched bases: 9. CDR3 residues: CASTLGGRVHEQFF. Here the CDR3 DNA reads TGTGCCAGCACCTTGGGCGGGAGGGTTCATGAGCAGTTCTTC.

The table lists this clonotype with a few counts. J is TRBJ2-3 and V is TRBV5-1; tentative D call: TRBD2 (5 bases). The germline V gene has CDR1 SGHRS and CDR2 YFSETQ. Trimming took 3 bases from V and 5 from J, leaving 16 bases between them. CDR3 length: 15 amino acids. The CDR3 DNA follows: TGCGCCAGCAGCTCGGACCGACCGGGGATAGATACGCAGTATTTT. It translates to CASSSDRPGIDTQYF.

The chain has TRBV6-1 and TRBJ1-4, with 9 bases lining up with TRBD1. CDR1 is MNHNS and CDR2 is SASEGT in the germline V gene. V was pared by 6 bases and J by 4 bases, with 12 bases of the junction left unmatched. The CDR3 length is 17 residues. Here the CDR3 DNA reads TGTGCCAGCAGCTCCGGCACAGGGGGCATCGGTAATGAAAAACTGTTTTTT. It specifies CASSSGTGGIGNEKLFF.

The table lists this clonotype with a few counts. The J gene is TRBJ1-4, the V gene TRBV3-1; 8 bases align to TRBD1. The germline V gene has CDR1 LGHDT and CDR2 YNNKEL (reference sequence). This CDR3 is built from 16 residues. V shed 0 bases and J 8 bases; nucleotides not matched to a gene: 8. CDR3 protein: CASSQEGQASNEKLFF. CDR3 sequence (DNA): TGTGCCAGCAGCCAAGAGGGACAGGCATCGAACGAAAAACTGTTTTTT. Full variable domain (outside the CDR3, taken from reference TRBV3-1 and TRBJ1-4): DTAVSQTPKYLVTQMGNDKSIKCEQNLGHDTMYWYKQDSKKFLKIMFSYNNKELIINETVPNRFSPKSPDKAHLNLHINSLELGDSAVYFCASSQEGQASNEKLFFGSGTQLSVL.

This clonotype was counted once. The chain uses TRBV7-9 and TRBJ2-3; TRBD1 is a possible D gene (5 bases). The length of the CDR3 is 16 residues. V was cut by 2 bases and J by 2 bases, with 14 bases left in between. In germline, CDR1 is SEHNR, CDR2 FQNEAQ (reference sequence). CDR3 sequence: CASSLKRQIYTDTQYF. The DNA for the CDR3 is TGTGCCAGCAGCTTAAAGAGACAGATTTACACAGATACGCAGTATTTT. Together with reference TRBV7-9 and TRBJ2-3, the CDR3 gives the full variable domain: DTGVSQNPRHKITKRGQNVTFRCDPISEHNRLYWYRQTLGQGPEFLTYFQNEAQLEKSRLLSDRFSAERPKGSFSTLEIQRTEQGDSAMYLCASSLKRQIYTDTQYFGPGTRLTVL.

The rearrangement links TRBV20-1 to TRBJ2-1; D is undetermined. The CDR3 is made up of 12 amino acids. Trimming pared 6 bases from V and 2 bases from J, leaving 8 bases between. Germline lookup yields CDR1 DFQATT and CDR2 SNEGSKA (reference sequence). This chain's CDR3 is CSAPTPYNEQFF. The CDR3 DNA is TGCAGTGCCCCGACTCCCTACAATGAGCAGTTCTTC.

This clonotype was observed a few times. Here the CDR3 DNA reads TGTGCCAGCAGCGTAGACCCGAGAGGGAAAGAGACCCAGTACTTC. Encoded protein: CASSVDPRGKETQYF. This chain connects TRBV9 to TRBJ2-5; weak D call: TRBD2 (5 bases). Germline assignment: CDR1 SGDLS and CDR2 YYNGEE. V was pared by 0 bases and J by 3 bases, with 12 bases between. The CDR3 has 15 amino acids.

The chain employs TRBV7-2 and TRBJ2-3; D is unresolved. CDR1 is SGHTA, CDR2 FQGNSA, per germline. The CDR3 is 11 amino acids. Trimming removed 8 bases from V and 2 bases from J, with 5 bases in between. Here the CDR3 reads CASQFTDTQYF. The CDR3 DNA reads as TGTGCCAGCCAATTCACAGATACGCAGTATTTT.

This chain uses TRBV24-1 with TRBJ2-3; 11 bases align to TRBD2. Losses at the gene ends were 4 bases for V and 3 bases for J; bases not matched to a gene: 17. Germline CDR1 reads KGHDR; CDR2 reads SFDVKD. The CDR3 has 20 residues. The CDR3 sequence is CATSDPYTSGSDPWTDTQYF. The CDR3 region has the DNA TGTGCCACCAGTGACCCTTATACTAGCGGGAGTGACCCATGGACAGATACGCAGTATTTT.

V usage is TRBV7-2 and J usage is TRBJ1-4; weak D call: TRBD1 (5 bases). The CDR3 totals 16 residues. Germline CDR1 is SGHTA and CDR2 is FQGNSA. V lost 5 bases to trimming and J lost 8 bases, with 21 bases between them. CDR3 coding DNA: TGTGCCAGCAGCCCCGAGTCGAGCAGGGCCATGGAAAAACTGTTTTTT. This sequence encodes CASSPESSRAMEKLFF.

This clonotype occurred a few times. The genes are TRBV20-1 and TRBJ1-1; D ambiguous. CDR3 length: 14 residues. Per germline, CDR1 DFQATT and CDR2 SNEGSKA (reference sequence). Trimming took off 3 bases at V and 0 bases at J, with 11 bases between the two ends. The CDR3 DNA sequence: TGCAGTGCTAGTGTGGCGGACCTGAACACTGAAGCTTTCTTT. Translation: CSASVADLNTEAFF.

This clonotype was picked up a small number of times. With a much larger clone just one base away, this may be a read error. The chain uses TRBV2 and TRBJ2-5; D is uncertain. V lost 4 bases and J 5 bases, leaving 8 bases between the germline ends. Germline assignment: CDR1 SNHLY and CDR2 FYNNEI. The CDR3 spans 12 residues. In DNA, the CDR3 is TGTGCCAGCAGTGTGGACCGGGAGACCCAGTACTTC. Protein: CASSVDRETQYF.

The CDR3 DNA sequence: TGCGCCAGCAGCTTGGCACCAAACTCCTACAATGAGCAGTTCTTC. Encoded protein: CASSLAPNSYNEQFF. The genes are TRBV5-1 and TRBJ2-1; D ambiguous. The germline V gene has CDR1 SGHRS and CDR2 YFSETQ. V was clipped by 0 bases and J by 0 bases, with 7 bases between them. The CDR3 runs 15 residues.

This clonotype was detected only a few times. The chain couples TRBV25-1 to TRBJ1-3; D is undetermined. Germline values: CDR1 MGHDK, CDR2 SYGVNS. The CDR3 extends over 15 amino acids. The V end lost 4 bases, the J end lost 0 bases, and 10 bases lay between the germline ends. The CDR3 sequence: CASSAGIRSGNTIYF. The CDR3 bases are TGTGCCAGCAGTGCTGGGATCCGCTCTGGAAACACCATATATTTT. The variable domain in full, completed from reference TRBV25-1 and TRBJ1-3, reads EADIYQTPRYLVIGTGKKITLECSQTMGHDKMYWYQQDPGMELHLIHYSYGVNSTEKGDLSSESTVSRIRTEHFPLTLESARPSHTSQYLCASSAGIRSGNTIYFGEGSWLTVV.

Many counts were recorded for this clonotype. The chain employs TRBV7-2 and TRBJ2-2; 7 bases align to TRBD1. The trim removed 1 base at V and 4 bases at J, leaving 3 bases unmatched. Germline CDR1 is SGHTA and CDR2 is FQGNSA. The CDR3 loop spans 15 amino acids. The CDR3 spells CASSLDRGSTGELFF. The CDR3 coding sequence is TGTGCCAGCAGCTTAGACAGGGGAAGCACCGGGGAGCTGTTTTTT. Variable domain in full (rest from reference TRBV7-2 and TRBJ2-2): GAGVSQSPSNKVTEKGKDVELRCDPISGHTALYWYRQSLGQGLEFLIYFQGNSAPDKSGLPSDRFSAERTGGSVSTLTIQRTQQEDSAVYLCASSLDRGSTGELFFGEGSRLTVL.

There are a few counts of this clonotype. The CDR3 nucleotides read TGCGCCAGCAGCCTGTCCGGGACTAGTGAAGAGACCCAGTACTTC. This translates into CASSLSGTSEETQYF. The chain uses TRBV5-1 and TRBJ2-5, with TRBD2 identical over 8 bases. The CDR3 has 15 amino acids. CDR1 and CDR2 from the germline V gene are SGHRS and YFSETQ. The V and J ends lost 4 bases and 3 bases, in that order; junction bases with no gene match: 8.